The TCR beta chain under discussion was sequenced for a study of shared clonotypes between healthy human individuals. This CDR3 spans 13 amino acids. Trimming took off 3 bases at V and 5 bases at J, with 9 bases between the two ends. The germline gives CDR1 SGHNT, CDR2 YYREEE (reference sequence). Sequencing used immunoSEQ multiplex PCR; TCRdb keeps in-frame clones, though not all of them. Of approximately 240,000 clones in the sample, 60% to 70% were seen once. This sequence joins TRBV5-4 and TRBJ2-1; D might be TRBD2 (6 bases). The receptor was derived from a man aged 30 to 45 in good health. The sequencing input was memory CD4+ T cells sorted from blood. Subset here: CD45RA-negative fraction. CDR3 DNA: TGTGCCAGCAGCTGGAGGGCAAACAATGAGCAGTTCTTC. Translating gives CASSWRANNEQFF.